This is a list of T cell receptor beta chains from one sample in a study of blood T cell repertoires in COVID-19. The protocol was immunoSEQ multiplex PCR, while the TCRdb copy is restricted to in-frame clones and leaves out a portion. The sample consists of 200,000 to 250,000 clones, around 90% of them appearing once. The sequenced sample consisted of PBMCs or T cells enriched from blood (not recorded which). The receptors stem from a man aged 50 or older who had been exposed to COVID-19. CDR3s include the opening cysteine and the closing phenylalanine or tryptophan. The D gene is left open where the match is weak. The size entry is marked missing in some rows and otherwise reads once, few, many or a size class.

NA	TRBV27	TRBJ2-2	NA	TGTGCCAGCAGTTCATCATGGACACTCACCGGGGAGCTGTTTTTT	CASSSSWTLTGELFF
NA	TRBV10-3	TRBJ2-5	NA	TGTGCCATCAGTGAGTCCCACATTGACGGGATGGCTCAAGAGACCCAGTACTTC	CAISESHIDGMAQETQYF
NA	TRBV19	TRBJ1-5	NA	TGTGCCAGTATCCTTCGGGACACTCTGCAGCCCCAGCATTTT	CASILRDTLQPQHF
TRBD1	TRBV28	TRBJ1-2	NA	TGTGCCAGCAGTCGGACAGGGCTGTCCTCCGATCTTGGCTACACCTTC	CASSRTGLSSDLGYTF
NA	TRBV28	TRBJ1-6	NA	TGTGCCGGCAACAGGGTTAATAATTCACCCCTCCACTTT	CAGNRVNNSPLHF
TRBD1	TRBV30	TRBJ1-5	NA	TGTGCCTGGAGTAGGGACAGAGGACATCAGCCCCAGCATTTT	CAWSRDRGHQPQHF
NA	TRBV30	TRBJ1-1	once	TGTGCCTGGAGCCCGGGGAATATGAACACTGAAGCTTTCTTT	CAWSPGNMNTEAFF
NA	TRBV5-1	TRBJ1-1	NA	TGCGCCAGCAGCTTGGTTCCCGCAGAATTGAACACTGAAGCTTTCTTT	CASSLVPAELNTEAFF
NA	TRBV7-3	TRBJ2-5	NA	TGTGCCAGCAGCTTGGGGAGACAAGAGACCCAGTACTTC	CASSLGRQETQYF
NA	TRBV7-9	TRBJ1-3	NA	TGTGCCAGCAACCACAGGGTAAAAGGAAACACCATATATTTT	CASNHRVKGNTIYF
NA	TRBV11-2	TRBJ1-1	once	TGTGCCAGCAGCTTAGAACTAGGGTTGGCCACTGAAGCTTTCTTT	CASSLELGLATEAFF
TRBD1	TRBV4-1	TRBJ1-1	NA	TGCGCCAGCAGCCACAGGGGGCATTGGGTAGACACTGAAGCTTTCTTT	CASSHRGHWVDTEAFF
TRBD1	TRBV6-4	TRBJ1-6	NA	TGTGCCAGCAGCCTGACAGGGGGCGTCGGTTCACCCCTCCACTTT	CASSLTGGVGSPLHF
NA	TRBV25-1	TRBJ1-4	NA	TGTGCCAGCAGTGATCGGTGGGACACAACTAATGAAAAACTGTTTTTT	CASSDRWDTTNEKLFF
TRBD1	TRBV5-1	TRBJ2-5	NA	TGCGCCAGCAGCCATAACGTGCTAGGACAGGGGAAAGGGGAGACCCAGTACTTC	CASSHNVLGQGKGETQYF
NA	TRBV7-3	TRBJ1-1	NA	TGTGCCAGCAGCTTAACCGGGAAGAACACTGAAGCTTTCTTT	CASSLTGKNTEAFF
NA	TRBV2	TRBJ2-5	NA	TGTGCCAGCAGTGACCGGGACCAAGAGACCCAGTACTTC	CASSDRDQETQYF
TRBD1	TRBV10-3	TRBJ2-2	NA	TGTGCCATCAGTGTGACCCGGCGGACAGGGCCTGGCGGGGAGCTGTTTTTT	CAISVTRRTGPGGELFF
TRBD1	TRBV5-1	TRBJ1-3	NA	TGCGCCAGCAGCTTGCCTCGGGACAGGGTTAAAGGAAACACCATATATTTT	CASSLPRDRVKGNTIYF
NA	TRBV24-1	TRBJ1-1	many	TGTGCCACCAGTGACGGTGACGGGGGGCCGGACACTGAAGCTTTCTTT	CATSDGDGGPDTEAFF
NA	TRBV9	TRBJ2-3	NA	TGTGCCAGCAGCGTAGGAGTAACAGATACGCAGTATTTT	CASSVGVTDTQYF
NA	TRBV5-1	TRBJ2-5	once	TGCGCCAGCAGCCACAGGGTGTGGCAAGAGACCCAGTACTTC	CASSHRVWQETQYF
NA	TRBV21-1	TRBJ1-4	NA	TGTGCCAGCAGCCCCGGGACAGATAATGAAAAACTGTTTTTT	CASSPGTDNEKLFF
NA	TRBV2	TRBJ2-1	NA	TGTGCCAGCAACACTAGGGCCCGGTCATTCGAGCAGTTCTTC	CASNTRARSFEQFF
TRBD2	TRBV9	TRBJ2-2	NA	TGTGCCAGCAGCACCCGGGGGGTCCACGGCGCCGCGAACACCGGGGAGCTGTTTTTT	CASSTRGVHGAANTGELFF
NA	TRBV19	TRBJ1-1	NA	TGTGCCAGTAGTACCAGTTCCCGGACCGGGGCTGAAGCTTTCTTT	CASSTSSRTGAEAFF
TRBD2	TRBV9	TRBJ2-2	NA	TGTGCCAGCAGCGCACGAGCGGGAGGAGGTACCGGGGAGCTGTTTTTT	CASSARAGGGTGELFF
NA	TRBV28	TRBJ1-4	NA	TGTGCCAGCAGTTTAGGAGGGGTTGGCCTTAATGAAAAACTGTTTTTT	CASSLGGVGLNEKLFF
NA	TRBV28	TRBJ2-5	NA	TGTGCCAGCAGTTTGGCCGTATTGCAGGGTAGGTGGGAGACCCAGTACTTC	CASSLAVLQGRWETQYF
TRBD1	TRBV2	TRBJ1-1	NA	TGTGCCAGCAGTCAGGGGACAGCGAACACTGAAGCTTTCTTT	CASSQGTANTEAFF
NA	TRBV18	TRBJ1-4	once	TGTGCCAGCTCACCAGGCTTACAGGAAGCAACTAATGAAAAACTGTTTTTT	CASSPGLQEATNEKLFF
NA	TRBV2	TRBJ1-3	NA	TGTGCCAGCAATCCAGGGTTTTCTGGAAACACCATATATTTT	CASNPGFSGNTIYF
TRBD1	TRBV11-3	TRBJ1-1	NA	TGTGCCAGCAGCCGACAGGGGAACACTGAAGCTTTCTTT	CASSRQGNTEAFF
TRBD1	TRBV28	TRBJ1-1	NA	TGTGCCAGCAGTTCCATAACAAGGACAGGGGGCATCGCTTTCTTT	CASSSITRTGGIAFF
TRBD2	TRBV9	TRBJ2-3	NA	TGTGCCAGCAGCGTAGAGGGACTAGCGGGAGATACGCAGTATTTT	CASSVEGLAGDTQYF
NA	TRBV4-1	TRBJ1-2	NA	TGCGCCAGCAGCCAAGAGCAGAATGGCTACACCTTC	CASSQEQNGYTF
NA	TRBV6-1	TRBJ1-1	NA	TGTGCCAGCAGTGAGGGGGGGAGGGCTTTCTTT	CASSEGGRAFF
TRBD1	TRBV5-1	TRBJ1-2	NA	TGCGCCAGCACCTCCGACGGGACAGCAAGATTTGGCTACACCTTC	CASTSDGTARFGYTF
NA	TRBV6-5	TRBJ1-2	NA	TGTGCCAGCGCGATCTACCTCTTCGGGGAGTATGGCTACACCTTC	CASAIYLFGEYGYTF
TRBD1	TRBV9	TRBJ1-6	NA	TGTGCCAGCAGCCGACAGGGGAATTCACCCCTCCACTTT	CASSRQGNSPLHF
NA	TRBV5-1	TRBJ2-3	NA	TGCGCCAGCAGCTTGGCTAGCGACACAGATACGCAGTATTTT	CASSLASDTDTQYF
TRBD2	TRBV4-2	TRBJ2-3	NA	TGTGCCAGCAGCCAAGATCTAGCGGGGGGCACAGATACGCAGTATTTT	CASSQDLAGGTDTQYF
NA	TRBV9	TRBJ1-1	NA	TGTGCCAGCAGCGTAGTAGGACAGAACACTGAAGCTTTCTTT	CASSVVGQNTEAFF
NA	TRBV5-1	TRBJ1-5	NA	TGCGCCAGCAGGGAACAGGACAATCAGCCCCAGCATTTT	CASREQDNQPQHF
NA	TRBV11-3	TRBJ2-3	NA	TGTGCCAGCAGCTTAGGTTCTGCAGATACGCAGTATTTT	CASSLGSADTQYF
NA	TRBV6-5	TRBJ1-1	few	TGTGCCAGCAGTCTTAAACACCAGAACACTGAAGCTTTCTTT	CASSLKHQNTEAFF
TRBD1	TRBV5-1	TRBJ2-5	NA	TGCGCCAGCAGCTTGGGAGACTTACAGGGGGCACACGAGACCCAGTACTTC	CASSLGDLQGAHETQYF
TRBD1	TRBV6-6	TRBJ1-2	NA	TGTGCCAGCAGTTACAGCACAGGGGGCTATGGCTACACCTTC	CASSYSTGGYGYTF
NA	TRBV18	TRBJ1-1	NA	TGTGCCAGCTCACCAAGCGGGATTAGGACTGAAGCTTTCTTT	CASSPSGIRTEAFF
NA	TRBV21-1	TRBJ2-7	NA	TGTGCCAGCAGCAAGCCTAGCGGGGGGATCTACGAGCAGTACTTC	CASSKPSGGIYEQYF
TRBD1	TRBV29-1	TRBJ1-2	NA	TGCAACGTCGGACAGGGGAGCTATGGCTACACCTTC	CNVGQGSYGYTF
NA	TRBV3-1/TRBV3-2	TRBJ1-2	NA	TGTGCCAGCAGCCCCCTCCGGACAGCTAACTATGGCTACACCTTC	CASSPLRTANYGYTF
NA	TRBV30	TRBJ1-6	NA	TGTGCCTGGAGTGTTGGGCAGGGTAATTCACCCCTCCACTTT	CAWSVGQGNSPLHF
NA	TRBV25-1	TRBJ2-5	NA	TGTGCCAGCACCAGGGACTTACCAGAGACCCAGTACTTC	CASTRDLPETQYF
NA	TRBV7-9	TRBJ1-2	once	TGTGCCAGCAGCTTAGTTCATTCTGGCTACACCTTC	CASSLVHSGYTF
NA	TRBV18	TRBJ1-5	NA	TGTGCCAGCTCACTCTATTCCACAGGGTTGGGGAATCAGCCCCAGCATTTT	CASSLYSTGLGNQPQHF
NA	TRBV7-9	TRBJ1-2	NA	TGTGCCAGCAGCTTATTACAGGGAAATCGTGGCTACACCTTC	CASSLLQGNRGYTF
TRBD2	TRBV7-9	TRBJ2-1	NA	TGTGCCAGCAGCTTAACTAGCGGGAGACCGTTTGAGCAGTTCTTC	CASSLTSGRPFEQFF
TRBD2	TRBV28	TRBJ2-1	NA	TGTGCCAGCAGTCCATCCCTACTAGCGATAGGCCCCAATGAGCAGTTCTTC	CASSPSLLAIGPNEQFF